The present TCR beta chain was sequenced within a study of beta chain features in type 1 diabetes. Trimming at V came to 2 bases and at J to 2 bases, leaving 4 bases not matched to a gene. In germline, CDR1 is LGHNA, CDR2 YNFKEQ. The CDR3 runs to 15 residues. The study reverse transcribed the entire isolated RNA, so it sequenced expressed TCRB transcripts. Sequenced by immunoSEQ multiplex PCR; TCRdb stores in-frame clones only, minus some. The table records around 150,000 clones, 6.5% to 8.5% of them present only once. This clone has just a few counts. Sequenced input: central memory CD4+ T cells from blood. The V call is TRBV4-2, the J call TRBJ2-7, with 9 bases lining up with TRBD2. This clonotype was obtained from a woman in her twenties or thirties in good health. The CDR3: CASSQSQREAYEQYF. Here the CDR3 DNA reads TGTGCCAGCAGCCAATCACAGCGGGAGGCCTACGAGCAGTACTTC.